Listed here are 11 T cell receptor beta chains from one sample, sequenced in a study of beta chain features in type 1 diabetes. The study's findings and limits: Type 1 diabetes patients showed a moderate but significant shortening of TCRB CDR3s in all four CD4+ subsets.

The antigens of these receptors remain unknown. Expressed TCRB transcripts got sequenced, as all isolated RNA was reverse transcribed. TCRdb's copy holds only in-frame clones and misses some; the assay was immunoSEQ multiplex PCR. Among roughly 300,000 clones listed, 14% were seen once. Sequenced material: naive CD4+ T cells from blood. Receptor source: a man aged 30-40 years with type 1 diabetes.

This clone was seen only a few times. V gene TRBV18 combines with J gene TRBJ2-1; 12 bases align to TRBD2. The junction had 12 bases not matched to a gene; V was cut back by 3 bases and J by 9 bases. The CDR3 runs to 17 residues. The germline V gene encodes CDR1 KGHSH and CDR2 LQKENI. In DNA form, the CDR3 reads TGTGCCAGCTCACCGACAGCCCTAGCGGGAGGGCCCGGTGAGCAGTTCTTC. It encodes CASSPTALAGGPGEQFF.

There are a few counts of this clone. CDR3 DNA: TGTGCCAGCAGCGTACAGGAGAACACTGAAGCTTTCTTT. Encoded protein: CASSVQENTEAFF. The gene calls are TRBV7-2 and TRBJ1-1; TRBD1 is a possible D gene (5 bases). CDR3 size: 13 residues. CDR1 is SGHTA and CDR2 is FQGNSA in the germline V gene. Between the trimmed V and J ends, which lost 5 bases and 1 base, there was a span of 8 bases.

V is TRBV5-4 and J is TRBJ2-7; TRBD2 matches at 10 bases. Germline CDR1 is SGHNT and CDR2 is YYREEE (reference sequence). V was pared by 4 bases and J by 3 bases, with 13 bases of the junction left unmatched. The CDR3 has 17 amino acids. The CDR3 DNA sequence: TGTGCCAGCAGCACAAACATTCGGACTAGCGGAAACTACGAGCAGTACTTC. It yields the protein CASSTNIRTSGNYEQYF.

This clone was counted a few times. The J gene is TRBJ2-3, the V gene TRBV27; unclear D gene. The CDR3 runs to 13 residues. With 4 bases removed from V and 2 bases from J, the gap between germline ends came to 7 bases. CDR1 is MNHEY, CDR2 SMNVEV, per germline (reference sequence). Here the CDR3 reads CASSYTTTDTQYF. DNA for the CDR3: TGTGCCAGCAGTTACACAACCACAGATACGCAGTATTTT.

The J gene is TRBJ2-5, the V gene TRBV5-1; 11 bases are shared with TRBD2. V trimming: 4 bases; J trimming: 0 bases; junction bases outside the gene matches: 5. Germline V CDR1 and CDR2: SGHRS, YFSETQ. This CDR3 contains 16 residues. CDR3 region: CASSTGLADDQETQYF. The CDR3 nucleotides are TGCGCCAGCAGCACGGGACTAGCGGACGACCAAGAGACCCAGTACTTC. Using reference TRBV5-1 and TRBJ2-5 for the parts outside the CDR3, the full variable domain is KAGVTQTPRYLIKTRGQQVTLSCSPISGHRSVSWYQQTPGQGLQFLFEYFSETQRNKGNFPGRFSGRQFSNSRSEMNVSTLELGDSALYLCASSTGLADDQETQYFGPGTRLLVL.

In this sample, this clone turned up a few times. V gene TRBV25-1 combines with J gene TRBJ2-5, with D maybe TRBD1 (6 bases). Germline lookup yields CDR1 MGHDK and CDR2 SYGVNS. Trimming cost V 4 bases and J 4 bases, with 13 bases left between them. The CDR3 has 14 residues. The CDR3 DNA reads as TGTGCCAGCAGTGCTACAGGGAGCGGAGAGACCCAGTACTTC. It codes for CASSATGSGETQYF.

There are a few counts of this clone. The rearrangement links TRBV28 to TRBJ2-7, with 10 bases identical to TRBD1. From germline, CDR1 is MDHEN and CDR2 SYDVKM. The CDR3 is 14 amino acids. V lost 4 bases and J lost 2; bases outside the gene matches: 2. The DNA of the CDR3 is TGTGCCAGCAGTTCCGGACAGGGGGCCTACGAGCAGTACTTC. Protein product: CASSSGQGAYEQYF. Filled out from reference TRBV28 and TRBJ2-7, the complete variable domain reads DVKVTQSSRYLVKRTGEKVFLECVQDMDHENMFWYRQDPGLGLRLIYFSYDVKMKEKGDIPEGYSVSREKKERFSLILESASTNQTSMYLCASSSGQGAYEQYFGPGTRLTVT.

In this sample, this clone turned up a few times. The chain links TRBV5-5 to TRBJ1-1; TRBD1 matches 8 bases. Germline V gives CDR1 SGHKS, CDR2 YYEKEE (reference sequence). V lost 1 base, J lost 5 bases, and 1 base stayed unmatched. This CDR3 has 13 amino acids. CDR3 loop: CASSLTGGTEAFF. The CDR3 nucleotides read TGTGCCAGCAGCTTGACAGGGGGGACTGAAGCTTTCTTT.

V usage is TRBV7-9 and J usage is TRBJ2-5; no reliable D call. The CDR3 covers 11 residues. V lost 7 bases and J lost 5, with 8 bases in between. Germline V gene sequence: CDR1 SEHNR, CDR2 FQNEAQ (reference sequence). CDR3 sequence reads: CASTFGETQYF. The CDR3 DNA is TGTGCCAGCACCTTCGGGGAGACCCAGTACTTC.

This clone occurred a few times. This chain uses TRBV30 with TRBJ1-1; 8 bases align to TRBD1. From germline, CDR1 is GTSNPN and CDR2 SVGIG (reference sequence). V was clipped by 5 bases and J by 1 base; unmatched bases: 3. This CDR3 region has 13 residues. The CDR3 protein is CAWATGANTEAFF. In nucleotides, the CDR3 is TGTGCCTGGGCGACAGGGGCGAACACTGAAGCTTTCTTT.

This clone came up a few times. DNA of the CDR3: TGTGCCAGCAGCCAAGGAGAAGGGGGAGAGGGTACGCAGTATTTT. Translating gives CASSQGEGGEGTQYF. The genes are TRBV4-2 and TRBJ2-3; TRBD1 might be the D (6 bases). There are 15 residues in the CDR3. V lost 1 base and J lost 8, with 16 bases in between. Germline lookup yields CDR1 LGHNA and CDR2 YNFKEQ.